This TCR beta chain comes out of a study of blood T cell repertoires in COVID-19 (TCRdb year 2020). Background for the entire study: The collaborator samples originated in the United States, Italy and Spain and spanned the acute and convalescent phases of COVID-19. The material from the prospective study consisted of cDNA or gDNA derived from T cells, B-cell-depleted T cells, or PBMCs. Subjects who had been exposed to COVID-19, were actively infected with it, or had recovered from it provided the deeply sampled blood TCRbeta repertoires that made up the dataset. The repertoires were made available in a free public database intended to serve as a resource for research on the immune response to SARS-CoV-2. The samples were drawn from two sources: the first 160 participants of the ongoing ImmuneRACE study, and over 950 subjects contributed by 6 global collaborators. Sample metadata almost always included a de-identified subject ID, COVID-19 status, age in years and sex. HLA class I and class II types, where available, came from metadata supplied by the sample provider rather than from assay-based typing.

Broad study findings and their caveats: The quantity of clinical and demographic metadata differed by source and by participant and was supplied without curation.

Whole blood was collected in K2EDTA tubes by collaborating institutions according to the institutions' own protocols. For TCRbeta analysis, collaborator samples were shipped as frozen whole blood, as isolated PBMCs, or as DNA extracted from either sample type. TCRbeta CDR3 regions were amplified from genomic DNA using the immunoSEQ Assay, a bias-controlled multiplex PCR. Concerning the study's data processing: Nucleated cell counts per sample were estimated from amplification of reference gene primers within the assay. Sequence reads were collapsed and filtered to measure the absolute abundance of every unique TCRbeta CDR3 rearrangement. Productive Simpson clonality was computed per sample as the square root of Simpson's diversity index over productive rearrangements. The table was pulled from immuneACCESS by TCRdb, which kept in-frame rearrangements only. Such tables lose some clones; where checked, under half of the loss comes from unresolved V genes, and the rest has no known cause. V, J and clone size are taken as reported in that table, and D and trimming were inferred from the DNA itself. Counted in this sample were around 140,000 clones; 75% to 90% of them appeared once. More than 15% of the sample belongs to the ten largest clones.

Points on this clone: The clone's antigen remains unknown. Base qualities are not provided; no much larger clone lies one nucleotide away.

Cut back by 0 bases and 7 bases, the V and J ends lie 12 bases apart. For CDR1 and CDR2, the germline V gene lists LGHNA and YSLEER. Including the terminal cysteine and phenylalanine, the CDR3 comprises 15 residues. Only the CDR3 region is kept as DNA, spanning 45 bases read in frame from base 1. This TCR was sampled from a man aged 45 to 65 with active or convalescent COVID-19. The V and J segments used are TRBV4-3 and TRBJ1-4; no D gene is confidently identified. The sequencing input was peripheral blood. The base sequence is TGCGCCAGCAGCCAAGATCTCGCCAGGTTTGAAAAACTGTTTTTT. It is translated as CASSQDLARFEKLFF.